In its sample, the clone carrying this T cell receptor beta chain was seen a few times. The antigen remains unidentified. This entry comes from a study of T cell repertoires in cytomegalovirus infection. Study-wide context: Public TCR beta signature analysis indicated the presence of both CMV infection and matching HLA type. Regarding the study as a whole: The study identified carriers of CMV plus the relevant HLA from cumulative public TCR beta family frequency.

TCRdb re-analysed the reads in MiXCR, keeping a single row per CDR3 protein. The sample has about 130,000 distinct CDR3 sequences; 20% to 30% are singletons. Germline CDR1 and CDR2: LNHDA and SQIVND (reference sequence). The CDR3 totals 16 residues. The ends lost 1 base at V and 3 bases at J; junction bases unmatched: 3. This chain uses TRBV19 with TRBJ2-1; 10 bases align to TRBD2. This clonotype originated in a human donor in good health (CMV status not recorded). Some clones in this sample may be carry-over from other donors' samples. Source material: PBMCs, sequenced either directly or after in vitro stimulation (not recorded which). The CDR3 DNA is TGTGCCAGTAGTATAGGGGCTAGCGGGAGCTACAATGAGCAGTTCTTC. This encodes CASSIGASGSYNEQFF.